These 19 T cell receptor beta chains were sequenced from one sample in a study of shared clonotypes between healthy human individuals. Libraries were prepared by immunoSEQ multiplex PCR; TCRdb keeps only in-frame clonotypes and omits some of them. Of hundreds of thousands of clones listed, approximately 96% are singletons. Naive CD8 cells lacked CD45RO, underwent positive selection for CCR7 and left out terminally differentiated effector memory CD45RA+ cells. The sample consisted of naive CD8+ T cells sorted from blood. These TCRs come from a woman aged 30 to 39 in good health.

This rearrangement joins TRBV27 to TRBJ2-5; D unclear. The J call is doubtful: the DNA matches TRBJ2-7 better. Germline V gene data show CDR1 as MNHEY and CDR2 as SMNVEV (reference sequence). CDR3 length equals 12 residues. CDR3 sequence: CASRKNSYEQYF. The CDR3 DNA sequence: TGTGCCAGCAGAAAGAACTCCTACGAGCAGTACTTC.

Comments on this clone: Other nucleotide sequences from this sample produce the same CDR3. The rearrangement joins TRBV15 to TRBJ2-7; D is ambiguous. The V end lost 0 bases, the J end lost 3 bases, and 6 bases lay between the germline ends. Per the germline V gene, CDR1 is LNHNV and CDR2 is YYDKDF (reference sequence). The CDR3 is made up of 13 amino acids. CDR3 region: CATSRDRGYEQYF. CDR3 DNA: TGTGCCACCAGCAGAGATCGAGGCTACGAGCAGTACTTC.

The rearrangement links TRBV30 to TRBJ1-1; 7 bases align to TRBD1. CDR1 is GTSNPN, CDR2 SVGIG, per germline (reference sequence). The CDR3 covers 14 residues. The CDR3 spells CAMKRVTGVGEAFF. The CDR3 coding sequence is TGTGCGATGAAGAGGGTCACAGGGGTCGGTGAAGCTTTCTTT. The whole variable domain, filled in from reference TRBV30 and TRBJ1-1, reads SQTIHQWPATLVQPVGSPLSLECTVEGTSNPNLYWYRQAAGRGLQLLFYSVGIGQISSEVPQNLSASRPQDRQFILSSKKLLLSDSGFYLCAMKRVTGVGEAFFGQGTRLTVV.

This chain uses TRBV30 with TRBJ2-1, with D hard to call. Trimming shortened V by 5 bases and J by 3 bases, and 8 bases separated the two germline ends. Germline CDR1 reads GTSNPN; CDR2 reads SVGIG (reference sequence). This CDR3 has 12 residues. The DNA for the CDR3 is TGTGCCTGGGACGGGTACTACAATGAGCAGTTCTTC. This encodes CAWDGYYNEQFF.

V usage is TRBV19 and J usage is TRBJ2-7; 10 nucleotides line up with TRBD2. After removal of 4 bases from V and 6 bases from J, the junction contained 6 bases not matched to a gene. CDR3 length: 14 amino acids. CDR1 is LNHDA and CDR2 is SQIVND in the germline V gene (reference sequence). This CDR3 reads CASSTGTSVFEQYF. Written as DNA, the CDR3 is TGTGCCAGTAGTACCGGGACTAGCGTATTCGAGCAGTACTTC.

The chain employs TRBV13 and TRBJ1-3, with D possibly TRBD1 on 5 matching bases. Germline lookup yields CDR1 PRHDT and CDR2 FYEKMQ (reference sequence). The CDR3 is 15 amino acids. V was trimmed by 4 bases and J by 1 base, leaving 11 bases between them. The CDR3 is CASSSGTGSGNTIYF. CDR3 nucleotides: TGTGCCAGCAGCTCCGGGACGGGATCTGGAAACACCATATATTTT.

The rearrangement uses TRBV27 and TRBJ2-5, with D unclear. This CDR3 contains 15 residues. V was pared by 6 bases and J by 1 base, with 15 bases between. Germline CDR1 MNHEY, CDR2 SMNVEV (reference sequence). CDR3 residues: CASSTSWDFQETQYF. Written as DNA, the CDR3 is TGTGCCAGCAGCACCAGCTGGGATTTCCAAGAGACCCAGTACTTC.

Here the CDR3 reads CASSHLFPSSYEQYF. CDR3 DNA sequence: TGCGCCAGCAGCCATCTGTTCCCAAGCTCCTACGAGCAGTACTTC. The chain uses TRBV4-1 and TRBJ2-7; D is undetermined. Trimming left V 3 bases short and J 0 bases short, with 12 bases between. CDR3 size: 15 residues. Germline lookup yields CDR1 MGHRA and CDR2 YSYEKL.

The V and J genes are TRBV9 and TRBJ2-3, with 10 bases lining up with TRBD2. Unmatched junction bases numbered 8, after V lost 4 bases and J lost 6 bases. The CDR3 sequence is 15 residues long. The germline V gene encodes CDR1 SGDLS and CDR2 YYNGEE. CDR3 protein: CASSLGTSDKDTQYF. The CDR3 nucleotides read TGTGCCAGCAGCCTCGGGACTAGCGACAAGGATACGCAGTATTTT.

The rearrangement joins TRBV27 to TRBJ2-7; D not resolved. The CDR3 totals 14 residues. Trimming took off 5 bases at V and 0 bases at J, with 11 bases between the two ends. Germline V gene lookup returns CDR1 MNHEY and CDR2 SMNVEV (reference sequence). The DNA for the CDR3 is TGTGCCAGCAGTCCCATAATCAACTCCTACGAGCAGTACTTC. Amino acid sequence: CASSPIINSYEQYF.

The V call is TRBV27, the J call TRBJ2-7; possible D gene TRBD2, 6 bases. The CDR3 has 20 amino acids. Between the trimmed V and J ends, which lost 8 bases and 3 bases, there was a span of 35 bases. Per the germline V gene, CDR1 is MNHEY and CDR2 is SMNVEV (reference sequence). In DNA, the CDR3 is TGTGCCAGCGGCTTTACGAATTATGGCGGGACGCCTAGGGATATCTACGAGCAGTACTTC. Amino acids: CASGFTNYGGTPRDIYEQYF.

The chain joins TRBV28 to TRBJ2-5; TRBD2 matches 8 bases. Looked up from germline, CDR1 is MDHEN and CDR2 is SYDVKM. With V trimmed by 7 bases and J by 5 bases, 24 bases remained unmatched. CDR3 length: 19 amino acids. The CDR3 region is CASTSTGLAGFIWSETQYF. CDR3 nucleotide sequence: TGTGCCAGCACCTCAACTGGGCTAGCGGGCTTTATCTGGTCGGAGACCCAGTACTTC.

This rearrangement joins TRBV15 to TRBJ2-7, with 10 positions matching TRBD2. Trimming cost V 4 bases and J 3 bases; bases outside gene matches: 3. Germline V CDR1 and CDR2: LNHNV, YYDKDF (reference sequence). CDR3 size: 14 residues. The CDR3 loop is CATSIGTSVYEQYF. CDR3 bases: TGTGCCACCAGCATCGGGACTAGCGTCTACGAGCAGTACTTC.

The chain joins TRBV14 to TRBJ2-7; 7 nucleotides line up with TRBD2. With V trimmed by 1 base and J by 8 bases, 8 bases remained unmatched. CDR3 length equals 14 residues. Germline V CDR1 and CDR2: SGHDN, FVKESK. CDR3: CASSQAGGLGQQYF. CDR3 DNA: TGTGCCAGCAGCCAAGCCGGAGGACTAGGGCAGCAGTACTTC.

J is TRBJ1-3 and V is TRBV6-1; D uncertain. V lost 1 base and J lost 0, with 10 bases in between. Per germline, CDR1 MNHNS and CDR2 SASEGT. The CDR3 runs 16 residues. Here the CDR3 DNA reads TGTGCCAGCAGTGAAGACGACGCTTTCTCTGGAAACACCATATATTTT. Translated, it gives CASSEDDAFSGNTIYF.

The chain couples TRBV19 to TRBJ2-1, with D hard to call. CDR3 length: 19 residues. Germline V gene data show CDR1 as LNHDA and CDR2 as SQIVND (reference sequence). The V and J ends lost 3 bases and 0 bases respectively, with 21 bases between them. CDR3 residues: CASSILHPQLKSSYNEQFF. In nucleotides, the CDR3 is TGTGCCAGTAGTATCTTGCACCCTCAACTGAAAAGCTCCTACAATGAGCAGTTCTTC.

CDR3 in amino acids: CASSDFLAGGTDTQYF. CDR3 nucleotide sequence: TGTGCCAGCAGTGATTTCCTCGCGGGAGGCACAGATACGCAGTATTTT. The chain carries TRBV2 and TRBJ2-3; 7 nucleotides match TRBD2. Trimming cost V 3 bases and J 1 base; bases outside gene matches: 7. The germline gives CDR1 SNHLY, CDR2 FYNNEI. This CDR3 has 16 residues.

The chain joins TRBV27 to TRBJ2-7; 8 bases match TRBD2. Losses at the gene ends were 6 bases for V and 3 bases for J; bases not matched to a gene: 13. The CDR3 totals 16 residues. Germline assignment: CDR1 MNHEY and CDR2 SMNVEV (reference sequence). The CDR3 nucleotides read TGTGCCAGCAGACCAACCATTAGCGGGACGTTCTACGAGCAGTACTTC. This sequence encodes CASRPTISGTFYEQYF.

The CDR3 nucleotides are TGTGCCAGCAGCAACCCAGGGGTGAGGGAGACCCAGTACTTC. Protein product: CASSNPGVRETQYF. The V call is TRBV21-1, the J call TRBJ2-5; the table's D gene call, TRBD1, was not cross checked with the DNA. TRBV21-1 is listed as a pseudogene. The CDR3 extends over 14 amino acids.